Sequencing of this T cell receptor beta chain was carried out in a study of OX40 agonist ivuxolimab in advanced cancers. Study-level information: At doses from 0.01 to 10 mg/kg, patients were given intravenous ivuxolimab every 2 weeks.

Data came from immunoSEQ multiplex PCR; TCRdb stores just in-frame clones and leaves some out. The sample lists roughly 67,000 clones; about four fifths were seen once. Trimming left V 1 base short and J 9 bases short, with 1 base between. The CDR3 contains 10 residues. Germline V gene lookup returns CDR1 SGHTA and CDR2 FQGNSA. This TCR was recovered from an adult with an advanced solid tumor such as melanoma, head and neck, liver or kidney cancer. V gene TRBV7-2 combines with J gene TRBJ2-1; D unclear. This material consisted of CD4+ or CD8+ T cells sorted from blood, taken in a trial of the OX40 agonist ivuxolimab. CDR3 in DNA: TGTGCCAGCAGCTTAGGTGAGCAGTTCTTC. Amino acids: CASSLGEQFF.